Below, 27 T cell receptor beta chains from the same sample are listed, as sequenced in a study of lymphopenia after photon versus proton radiotherapy. TCRdb keeps only in-frame clones here, not all; method: immunoSEQ multiplex PCR. The sample comprises 68,000 or so clones, more than 75% of which are singletons, and approximately 2.6% rests with the top ten. Source: peripheral blood, taken from a patient treated with photon-based radiotherapy. The receptors derive from a woman aged 70-85 years with pancreatic cancer.

The chain recombines TRBV7-9 with TRBJ2-3; TRBD1 is a possible D gene (6 bases). Trimming cost V 6 bases and J 1 base, with 17 bases left between them. Germline loops: CDR1 SEHNR, CDR2 FQNEAQ (reference sequence). The CDR3 sequence is 16 residues long. For the CDR3, the DNA is TGTGCCAGCAGTTATCTGAGGGGGATCGGCACAGATACGCAGTATTTT. This gives the protein CASSYLRGIGTDTQYF.

The V and J genes are TRBV7-2 and TRBJ2-5; 10 bases map to TRBD2. This CDR3 spans 16 amino acids. V lost 5 bases and J lost 1; bases outside the gene matches: 7. Germline V gene lookup returns CDR1 SGHTA and CDR2 FQGNSA. The CDR3 region is CASSGVAGGIQETQYF. The CDR3 DNA reads as TGTGCCAGCAGCGGTGTAGCGGGAGGAATCCAAGAGACCCAGTACTTC.

The rearrangement links TRBV28 to TRBJ1-4, with D possibly TRBD1 on 5 matching bases. Germline loops: CDR1 MDHEN, CDR2 SYDVKM. Trimming removed 4 bases at V and 6 bases at J, with 15 bases between. This CDR3 has 15 amino acids. As DNA, the CDR3 is TGTGCCAGCAGTTCAGGGTATCCGTTTGATGAAAAACTGTTTTTT. Encoded protein: CASSSGYPFDEKLFF.

CDR3 residues: CSVERLAGGPNEQFF. CDR3 in DNA: TGCAGCGTGGAGCGACTAGCGGGAGGGCCAAATGAGCAGTTCTTC. The chain has TRBV29-1 and TRBJ2-1, with 14 nucleotides matching TRBD2. The CDR3 contains 15 residues. The junction had 8 bases not matched to a gene; V was cut back by 6 bases and J by 7 bases. Germline lookup yields CDR1 SQVTM and CDR2 ANQGSEA.

This clone has just a few counts. The chain is built from TRBV9 and TRBJ1-4, with D perhaps matching TRBD1 (6 bases). CDR1 is SGDLS and CDR2 is YYNGEE in the germline V gene. The CDR3 is 15 residues long. V lost 4 bases, J lost 2 bases, and 12 bases lay in between. The CDR3 DNA reads as TGTGCCAGCAGCCCCCAGGGGTACACTAATGAAAAACTGTTTTTT. Translated, it gives CASSPQGYTNEKLFF. Drawing the rest from reference TRBV9 and TRBJ1-4, the complete variable domain is DSGVTQTPKHLITATGQRVTLRCSPRSGDLSVYWYQQSLDQGLQFLIQYYNGEERAKGNILERFSAQQFPDLHSELNLSSLELGDSALYFCASSPQGYTNEKLFFGSGTQLSVL.

The V and J genes are TRBV2 and TRBJ2-7; the match to TRBD1 covers 10 bases. CDR1 and CDR2 from the germline V gene are SNHLY and FYNNEI. This CDR3 comprises 14 residues. The J segment lost 0 bases and the V segment lost 7 bases, leaving 3 bases of the junction unmatched. The CDR3 sequence is CASKTGGISYEQYF. CDR3 nucleotide sequence: TGTGCCAGCAAGACAGGGGGCATCTCCTACGAGCAGTACTTC.

This chain uses TRBV7-9 with TRBJ2-7; weak D call: TRBD2 (5 bases). V gave up 3 bases and J gave up 1 base, with 13 bases separating them. Germline values: CDR1 SEHNR, CDR2 FQNEAQ (reference sequence). The CDR3 has 15 amino acids. The CDR3: CASSLAGRGSYEQYF. The CDR3 nucleotides are TGTGCCAGCAGCTTGGCGGGCCGTGGATCCTACGAGCAGTACTTC.

This chain joins TRBV25-1 and TRBJ2-5, with 10 bases fitting TRBD1. With 4 bases clipped from V and 4 bases from J, the junction kept 6 bases outside the gene matches. Germline V lookup: CDR1 MGHDK, CDR2 SYGVNS. This CDR3 has 15 residues. The CDR3 region is CASSVGQGVGETQYF. For the CDR3, the DNA is TGTGCCAGCAGTGTCGGACAGGGGGTTGGAGAGACCCAGTACTTC.

This clone was observed a few times. The CDR3 sequence: CASSSTGDGGHGYTF. CDR3 coding DNA: TGTGCCAGCAGCAGCACTGGGGACGGGGGTCATGGCTACACCTTC. The rearrangement links TRBV7-6 to TRBJ1-2; D is perhaps TRBD1 (5 bases). The V end lost 5 bases, the J end lost 6 bases, and 19 bases lay between the germline ends. Germline values: CDR1 SGHVS, CDR2 FNYEAQ. This CDR3 comprises 15 residues.

The J gene is TRBJ1-5, the V gene TRBV11-3, with D uncertain. Germline CDR1 and CDR2: SGHNT and YENEEA. The CDR3 length is 12 residues. The V and J ends lost 6 bases and 6 bases respectively, with 9 bases between them. CDR3 protein: CASRAGFQPQHF. The CDR3 bases are TGTGCCAGCAGAGCGGGGTTTCAGCCCCAGCATTTT.

CDR3 protein: CASSLRLAGGTDEQFF. The CDR3 nucleotides read TGTGCCAGCAGCTTACGGCTAGCGGGGGGGACGGATGAGCAGTTCTTC. J is TRBJ2-1 and V is TRBV7-2, with TRBD2 identical over 12 bases. The CDR3 runs to 16 residues. The V segment lost 2 bases and the J segment 8 bases; nucleotides outside the gene matches: 7. CDR1 and CDR2 from the germline V gene are SGHTA and FQGNSA.

This chain uses TRBV18 with TRBJ2-5; 9 nucleotides agree with TRBD2. The CDR3 runs 15 residues. From germline, CDR1 is KGHSH and CDR2 LQKENI. V shed 2 bases and J 5 bases; nucleotides not matched to a gene: 6. The CDR3 sequence: CASSPSTSGRETQYF. The CDR3 DNA reads as TGTGCCAGCTCACCATCCACTAGCGGGCGCGAGACCCAGTACTTC.

V and J are TRBV27 and TRBJ1-4; tentatively, D is TRBD1 (5 bases). Germline V gene data show CDR1 as MNHEY and CDR2 as SMNVEV (reference sequence). The germline V and J ends were trimmed by 5 bases and 3 bases, with 13 bases remaining between them. This CDR3 contains 15 residues. CDR3 nucleotides: TGTGCCAGCAGTCCTTGGGGGGGGGCTAATGAAAAACTGTTTTTT. It codes for CASSPWGGANEKLFF.

The chain is built from TRBV4-3 and TRBJ1-2; D ambiguous. This CDR3 region has 14 residues. CDR1 is LGHNA, CDR2 YSLEER, per germline. V lost 1 base, J lost 4 bases, and 10 bases lay in between. The CDR3 DNA follows: TGCGCCAGCAGCCAAGCGGACGGAGCCTATGGCTACACCTTC. Amino acids: CASSQADGAYGYTF.

The genes are TRBV25-1 and TRBJ2-1; 10 bases line up with TRBD2. Germline V lookup: CDR1 MGHDK, CDR2 SYGVNS. Unmatched junction bases numbered 3, after V lost 5 bases and J lost 2 bases. The CDR3 loop spans 15 amino acids. The CDR3: CASSLTSGAYNEQFF. The CDR3 coding sequence is TGTGCCAGCAGTTTAACTAGCGGGGCCTACAATGAGCAGTTCTTC.

V is TRBV14 and J is TRBJ2-3; D gene uncertain. From germline, CDR1 is SGHDN and CDR2 FVKESK. Trimming stripped 3 bases from V and 3 bases from J, with 1 base between. The CDR3 is 11 amino acids. The CDR3 DNA is TGTGCCAGCAGCCATACAGATACGCAGTATTTT. Translated: CASSHTDTQYF.

The chain joins TRBV19 to TRBJ2-5; 9 bases align to TRBD1. Germline lookup yields CDR1 LNHDA and CDR2 SQIVND (reference sequence). The CDR3 runs to 14 residues. J lost 5 bases, V lost 5 bases, and 6 bases had no gene match. Here the CDR3 reads CASSHTGGWETQYF. CDR3 nucleotides: TGTGCCAGTAGTCATACAGGGGGCTGGGAGACCCAGTACTTC.

The gene calls are TRBV9 and TRBJ2-5; TRBD2 agrees at 10 bases. J lost 4 bases, V lost 3 bases, and 15 bases had no gene match. The germline gives CDR1 SGDLS, CDR2 YYNGEE. CDR3 length: 18 residues. The CDR3 DNA reads as TGTGCCAGCAGCGCATCCACTAGCGGGACATCATTGGTAGAGACCCAGTACTTC. It is translated as CASSASTSGTSLVETQYF.

The chain joins TRBV6-6 to TRBJ2-7; a weak D match, TRBD2 (6 bases). The CDR3 runs 13 residues. Trimming cost V 0 bases and J 10 bases, with 13 bases left between them. Germline assignment: CDR1 MNHNY and CDR2 SVGAGI (reference sequence). Here the CDR3 DNA reads TGTGCCAGCAGTTACTCGAGCAGGGAGGTTCAGTACTTC. Amino acids: CASSYSSREVQYF.

The chain joins TRBV6-5 to TRBJ1-2; D is perhaps TRBD1 (5 bases). Germline values: CDR1 MNHEY, CDR2 SVGAGI. The V end lost 6 bases, the J end lost 4 bases, and 12 bases lay between the germline ends. The CDR3 totals 13 residues. CDR3 coding DNA: TGTGCCAGCAGCCAGCCCGACAGCTATGGCTACACCTTC. Amino acids: CASSQPDSYGYTF.

Of note for this clone: An end of the junction does not agree with germline; a read error may underlie this. The chain uses TRBV9 and TRBJ1-4; D not certain. This CDR3 contains 13 residues. The germline V gene has CDR1 SGDLS and CDR2 YYNGEE. The CDR3 nucleotides read TGTGCCAGCAGCGCCCTCAACGCGAGGAAAACTGTTTTT. This gives the protein CASSALNARKTVF.

This chain connects TRBV7-2 to TRBJ1-3; D is perhaps TRBD1 (5 bases). CDR3 length equals 17 residues. Germline V CDR1 and CDR2: SGHTA, FQGNSA. Trimming shortened V by 5 bases and J by 4 bases, and 21 bases separated the two germline ends. The CDR3 DNA reads TGTGCCAGCAGCCCGGGACGTGGGCTTGTGGGGGGAAACACCATATATTTT. The encoded protein is CASSPGRGLVGGNTIYF.

The CDR3 sequence: CAWSPKLAANTGELFF. The CDR3 DNA sequence: TGTGCCTGGAGTCCGAAGTTAGCAGCGAACACCGGGGAGCTGTTTTTT. V is TRBV30 and J is TRBJ2-2; D not resolved. V shed 2 bases and J shed 0 bases, with 13 bases lying between them. There are 16 residues in the CDR3. From germline, CDR1 is GTSNPN and CDR2 SVGIG (reference sequence).

The J gene is TRBJ2-3, the V gene TRBV11-3, with TRBD2 identical over 7 bases. Trimming at V came to 2 bases and at J to 4 bases, leaving 3 bases not matched to a gene. This CDR3 has 14 amino acids. Germline CDR1 SGHNT, CDR2 YENEEA. CDR3 loop: CASSLRTSPDTQYF. The CDR3 DNA reads TGTGCCAGCAGCTTAAGGACTAGTCCAGATACGCAGTATTTT.

The chain employs TRBV18 and TRBJ2-7, with a weak D call TRBD1 (6 bases). CDR1 and CDR2 (germline): KGHSH, LQKENI. Trimming pared 1 base from V and 3 bases from J, leaving 10 bases between. The CDR3 is made up of 14 amino acids. The CDR3 region is CASSPQQGFYEQYF. The CDR3 bases are TGTGCCAGCTCACCACAACAGGGTTTCTACGAGCAGTACTTC. The entire variable domain, with the rest obtained from reference TRBV18 and TRBJ2-7, is as follows: NAGVMQNPRHLVRRRGQEARLRCSPMKGHSHVYWYRQLPEEGLKFMVYLQKENIIDESGMPKERFSAEFPKEGPSILRIQQVVRGDSAAYFCASSPQQGFYEQYFGPGTRLTVT.

The rearrangement joins TRBV2 to TRBJ2-5, with D perhaps assigned TRBD1 or TRBD2 (8 bases each). The CDR3 contains 18 residues. Trimming left V 7 bases short and J 5 bases short, with 29 bases between. The germline gives CDR1 SNHLY, CDR2 FYNNEI. CDR3 residues: CASNSRAGGLAGWETQYF. The CDR3 DNA reads as TGTGCCAGCAATTCCCGAGCAGGGGGCTTAGCGGGATGGGAGACCCAGTACTTC.

This chain links TRBV7-2 with TRBJ1-4; 7 nucleotides line up with TRBD1. Per the germline V gene, CDR1 is SGHTA and CDR2 is FQGNSA. The CDR3 length is 15 residues. V trimming: 4 bases; J trimming: 16 bases; junction bases outside the gene matches: 18. The CDR3 sequence: CASSSGEGANYGRFF. CDR3 bases: TGTGCCAGCAGCTCTGGGGAGGGGGCAAATTATGGACGGTTTTTT. Complete variable domain (other parts from reference TRBV7-2 and TRBJ1-4): GAGVSQSPSNKVTEKGKDVELRCDPISGHTALYWYRQSLGQGLEFLIYFQGNSAPDKSGLPSDRFSAERTGGSVSTLTIQRTQQEDSAVYLCASSSGEGANYGRFFGSGTQLSVL.